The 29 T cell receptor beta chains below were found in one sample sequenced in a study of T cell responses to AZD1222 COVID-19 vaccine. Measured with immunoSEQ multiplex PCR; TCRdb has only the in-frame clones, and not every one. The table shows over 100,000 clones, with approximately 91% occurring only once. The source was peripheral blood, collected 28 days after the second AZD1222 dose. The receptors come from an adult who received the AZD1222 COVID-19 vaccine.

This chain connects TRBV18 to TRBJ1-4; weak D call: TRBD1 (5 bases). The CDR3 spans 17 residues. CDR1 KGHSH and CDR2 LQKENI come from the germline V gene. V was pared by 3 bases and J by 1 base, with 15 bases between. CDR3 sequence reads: CASSPQGPTKTNEKLFF. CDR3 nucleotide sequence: TGTGCCAGCTCACCGCAGGGACCGACAAAAACTAATGAAAAACTGTTTTTT.

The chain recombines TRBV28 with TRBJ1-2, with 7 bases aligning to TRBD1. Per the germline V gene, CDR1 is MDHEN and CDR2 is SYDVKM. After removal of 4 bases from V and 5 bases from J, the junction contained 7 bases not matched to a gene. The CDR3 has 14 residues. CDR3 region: CASSSGQETYGYTF. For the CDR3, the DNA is TGTGCCAGCAGTTCCGGACAGGAGACGTATGGCTACACCTTC.

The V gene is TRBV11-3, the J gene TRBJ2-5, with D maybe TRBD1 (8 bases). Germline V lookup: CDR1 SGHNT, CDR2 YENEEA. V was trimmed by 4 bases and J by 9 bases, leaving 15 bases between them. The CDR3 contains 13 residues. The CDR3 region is CASSSRTGRAQYF. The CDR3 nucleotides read TGTGCCAGCAGCTCTAGGACAGGGAGGGCCCAGTACTTC.

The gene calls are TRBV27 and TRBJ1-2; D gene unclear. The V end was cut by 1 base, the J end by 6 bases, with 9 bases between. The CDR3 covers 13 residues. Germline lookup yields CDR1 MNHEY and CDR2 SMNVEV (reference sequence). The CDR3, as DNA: TGTGCCAGCAGTTTATATGGGGAGGATGGCTACACCTTC. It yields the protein CASSLYGEDGYTF.

The CDR3 loop is CASSLSPGYEQYF. The CDR3 DNA is TGTGCCAGCAGTTTATCCCCAGGGTACGAGCAGTACTTC. J is TRBJ2-7 and V is TRBV27; D may be TRBD1 (5 bases). CDR1 MNHEY and CDR2 SMNVEV come from the germline V gene (reference sequence). The CDR3 runs to 13 residues. The ends were cut back, 0 bases at V and 4 bases at J, with 7 bases in the middle.

Here the CDR3 DNA reads TGTGCCAGCAGTTCAGACAGGGTTGTGGGAACTGCCTACGAGCAGTACTTC. Protein product: CASSSDRVVGTAYEQYF. The chain recombines TRBV27 with TRBJ2-7, with 7 positions matching TRBD1. Per the germline V gene, CDR1 is MNHEY and CDR2 is SMNVEV (reference sequence). The CDR3 consists of 17 residues. V gave up 4 bases and J gave up 2 bases; unmatched junction bases: 14.

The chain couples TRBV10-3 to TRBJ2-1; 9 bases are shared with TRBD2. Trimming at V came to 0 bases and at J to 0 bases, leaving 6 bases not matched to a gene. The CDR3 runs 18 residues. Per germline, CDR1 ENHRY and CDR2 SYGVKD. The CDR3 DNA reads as TGTGCCATCAGTGAGTCAGACCTTAGCGGGAGCTCCTACAATGAGCAGTTCTTC. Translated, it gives CAISESDLSGSSYNEQFF.

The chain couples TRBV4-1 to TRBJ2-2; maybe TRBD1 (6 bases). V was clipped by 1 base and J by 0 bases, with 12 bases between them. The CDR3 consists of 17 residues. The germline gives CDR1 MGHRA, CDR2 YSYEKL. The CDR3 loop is CASSQAPDSPNTGELFF. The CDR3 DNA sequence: TGCGCCAGCAGCCAAGCGCCGGACAGCCCGAACACCGGGGAGCTGTTTTTT.

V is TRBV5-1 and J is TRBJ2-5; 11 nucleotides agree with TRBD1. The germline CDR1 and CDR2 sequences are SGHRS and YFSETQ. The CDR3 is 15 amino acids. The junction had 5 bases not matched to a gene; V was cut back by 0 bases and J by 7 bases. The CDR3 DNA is TGCGCCAGCAGCTTGGGGACAGGGGGCATTGGGACCCAGTACTTC. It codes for CASSLGTGGIGTQYF.

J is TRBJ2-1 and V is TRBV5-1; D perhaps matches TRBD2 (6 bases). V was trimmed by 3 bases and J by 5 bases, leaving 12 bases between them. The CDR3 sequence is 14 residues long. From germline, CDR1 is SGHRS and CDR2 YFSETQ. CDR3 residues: CASSSVGTDNEQFF. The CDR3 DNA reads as TGCGCCAGCAGCTCCGTAGGGACTGACAATGAGCAGTTCTTC.

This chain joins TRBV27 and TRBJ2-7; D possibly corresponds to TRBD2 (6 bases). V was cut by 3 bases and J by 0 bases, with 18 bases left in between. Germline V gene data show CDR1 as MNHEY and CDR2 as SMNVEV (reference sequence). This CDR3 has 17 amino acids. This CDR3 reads CASSLGSKPGVSYEQYF. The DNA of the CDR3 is TGTGCCAGCAGTTTGGGTTCCAAACCGGGGGTCTCCTACGAGCAGTACTTC.

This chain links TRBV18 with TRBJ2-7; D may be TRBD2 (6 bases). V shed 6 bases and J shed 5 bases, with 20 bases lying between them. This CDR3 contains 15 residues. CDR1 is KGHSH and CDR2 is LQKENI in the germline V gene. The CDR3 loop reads CASSVGPGGLDEQYF. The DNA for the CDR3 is TGTGCCAGCTCCGTGGGTCCCGGGGGTTTAGACGAGCAGTACTTC.

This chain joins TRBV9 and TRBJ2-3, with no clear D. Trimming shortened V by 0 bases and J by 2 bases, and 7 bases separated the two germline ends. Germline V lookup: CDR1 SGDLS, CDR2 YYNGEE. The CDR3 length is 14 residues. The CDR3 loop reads CASSVAPLTDTQYF. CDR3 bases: TGTGCCAGCAGCGTAGCACCCCTCACAGATACGCAGTATTTT.

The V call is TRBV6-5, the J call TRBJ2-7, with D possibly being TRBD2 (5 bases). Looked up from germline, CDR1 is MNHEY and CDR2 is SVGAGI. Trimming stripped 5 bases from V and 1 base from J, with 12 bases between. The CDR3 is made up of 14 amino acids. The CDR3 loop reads CASSPDYWSYEQYF. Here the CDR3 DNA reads TGTGCCAGCAGTCCTGACTATTGGTCCTACGAGCAGTACTTC.

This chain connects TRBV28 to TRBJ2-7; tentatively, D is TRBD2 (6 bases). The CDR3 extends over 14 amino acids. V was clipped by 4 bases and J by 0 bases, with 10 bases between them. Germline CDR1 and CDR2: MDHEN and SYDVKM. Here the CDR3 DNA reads TGTGCCAGCAGTTGGGGGAGGATCTCCTACGAGCAGTACTTC. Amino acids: CASSWGRISYEQYF.

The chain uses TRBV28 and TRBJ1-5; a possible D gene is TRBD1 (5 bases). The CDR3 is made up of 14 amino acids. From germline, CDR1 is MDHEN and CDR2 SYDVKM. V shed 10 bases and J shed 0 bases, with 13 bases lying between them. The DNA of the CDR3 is TGTGCCAACTCGGACGGACATAGCAATCAGCCCCAGCATTTT. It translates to CANSDGHSNQPQHF.

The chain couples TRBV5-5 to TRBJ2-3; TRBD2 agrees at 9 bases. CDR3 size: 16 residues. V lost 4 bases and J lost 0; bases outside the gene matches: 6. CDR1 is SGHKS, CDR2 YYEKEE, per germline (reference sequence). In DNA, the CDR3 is TGTGCCAGCAGCGACGGGACTAGCCTTAGCACAGATACGCAGTATTTT. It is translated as CASSDGTSLSTDTQYF.

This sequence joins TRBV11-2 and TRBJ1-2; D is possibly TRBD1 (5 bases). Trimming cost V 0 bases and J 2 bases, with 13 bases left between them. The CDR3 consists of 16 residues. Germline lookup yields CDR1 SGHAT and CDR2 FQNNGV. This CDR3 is CASSLDPTGVNYGYTF. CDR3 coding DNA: TGTGCCAGCAGCTTAGATCCCACGGGGGTCAACTATGGCTACACCTTC.

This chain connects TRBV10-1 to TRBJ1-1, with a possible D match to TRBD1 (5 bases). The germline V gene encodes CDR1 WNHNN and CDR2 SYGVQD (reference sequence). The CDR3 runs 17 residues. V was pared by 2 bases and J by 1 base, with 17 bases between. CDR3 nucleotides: TGCGCCAGCAGTGAGAGGATAGGGGCGCGTAGGAACACTGAAGCTTTCTTT. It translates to CASSERIGARRNTEAFF.

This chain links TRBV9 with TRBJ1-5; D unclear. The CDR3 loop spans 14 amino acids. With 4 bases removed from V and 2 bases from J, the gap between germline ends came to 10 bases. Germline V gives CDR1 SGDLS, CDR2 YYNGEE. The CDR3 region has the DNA TGTGCCAGCAGCCCTTGGGGAGGCAATCAGCCCCAGCATTTT. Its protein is CASSPWGGNQPQHF.

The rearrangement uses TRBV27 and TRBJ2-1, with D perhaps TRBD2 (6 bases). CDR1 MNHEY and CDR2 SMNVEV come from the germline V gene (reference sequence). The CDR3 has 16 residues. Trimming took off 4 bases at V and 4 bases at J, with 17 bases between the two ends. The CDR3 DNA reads TGTGCCAGCAGTTCGACACTCAGCGGGCCGTACAATGAGCAGTTCTTC. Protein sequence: CASSSTLSGPYNEQFF.

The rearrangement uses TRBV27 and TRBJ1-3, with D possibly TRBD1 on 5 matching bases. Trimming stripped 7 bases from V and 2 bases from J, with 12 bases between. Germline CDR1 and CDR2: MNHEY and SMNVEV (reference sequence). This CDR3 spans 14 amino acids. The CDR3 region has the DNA TGTGCCAGCACCGCAGCGGGGGCTGGAAACACCATATATTTT. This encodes CASTAAGAGNTIYF.

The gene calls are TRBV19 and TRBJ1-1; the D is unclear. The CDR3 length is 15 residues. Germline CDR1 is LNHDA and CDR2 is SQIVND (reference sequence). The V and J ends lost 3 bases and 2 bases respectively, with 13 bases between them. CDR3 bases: TGTGCCAGTAGTATCTTTGGTAGTTCAAACACTGAAGCTTTCTTT. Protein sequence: CASSIFGSSNTEAFF.

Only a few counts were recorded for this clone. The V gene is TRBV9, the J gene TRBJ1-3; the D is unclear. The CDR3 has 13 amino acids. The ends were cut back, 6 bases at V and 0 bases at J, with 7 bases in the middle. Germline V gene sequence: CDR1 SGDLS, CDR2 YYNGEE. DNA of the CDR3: TGTGCCAGCACGGGAAACTCTGGAAACACCATATATTTT. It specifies CASTGNSGNTIYF.

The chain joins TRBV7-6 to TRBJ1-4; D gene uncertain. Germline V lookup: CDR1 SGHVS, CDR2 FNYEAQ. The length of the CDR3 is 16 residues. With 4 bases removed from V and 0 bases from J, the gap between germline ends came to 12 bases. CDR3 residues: CASSSFYSATNEKLFF. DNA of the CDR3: TGTGCCAGCAGCTCCTTCTATTCGGCAACTAATGAAAAACTGTTTTTT.

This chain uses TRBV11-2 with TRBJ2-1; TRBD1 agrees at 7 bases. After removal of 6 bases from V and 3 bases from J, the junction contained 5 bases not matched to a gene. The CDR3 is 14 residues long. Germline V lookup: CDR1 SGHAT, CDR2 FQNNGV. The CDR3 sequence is CASRRDSLYNEQFF. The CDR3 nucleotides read TGTGCCAGCAGACGGGACAGCCTCTACAATGAGCAGTTCTTC.

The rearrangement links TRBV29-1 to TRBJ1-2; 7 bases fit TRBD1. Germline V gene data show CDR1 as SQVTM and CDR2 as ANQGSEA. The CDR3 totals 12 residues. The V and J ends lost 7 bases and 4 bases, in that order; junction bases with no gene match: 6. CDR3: CSAPTGFYGYTF. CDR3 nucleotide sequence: TGCAGCGCACCGACAGGGTTCTATGGCTACACCTTC.

DNA for the CDR3: TGTGCCAGCAGCCCAGTAAGGGACAGGGCCTACGAGCAGTACTTC. Translated: CASSPVRDRAYEQYF. The chain employs TRBV7-9 and TRBJ2-7; TRBD1 aligns across 9 bases. Trimming removed 5 bases from V and 2 bases from J; junction bases left unmatched: 7. Germline assignment: CDR1 SEHNR and CDR2 FQNEAQ (reference sequence). This CDR3 has 15 amino acids.

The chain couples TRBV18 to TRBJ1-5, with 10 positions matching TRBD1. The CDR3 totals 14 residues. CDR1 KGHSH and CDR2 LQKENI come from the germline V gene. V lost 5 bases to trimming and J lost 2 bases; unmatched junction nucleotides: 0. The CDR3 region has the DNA TGTGCCAGCTCAGGGACAGGGGGCAATCAGCCCCAGCATTTT. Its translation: CASSGTGGNQPQHF. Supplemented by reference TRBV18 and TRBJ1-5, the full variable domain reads NAGVMQNPRHLVRRRGQEARLRCSPMKGHSHVYWYRQLPEEGLKFMVYLQKENIIDESGMPKERFSAEFPKEGPSILRIQQVVRGDSAAYFCASSGTGGNQPQHFGDGTRLSIL.